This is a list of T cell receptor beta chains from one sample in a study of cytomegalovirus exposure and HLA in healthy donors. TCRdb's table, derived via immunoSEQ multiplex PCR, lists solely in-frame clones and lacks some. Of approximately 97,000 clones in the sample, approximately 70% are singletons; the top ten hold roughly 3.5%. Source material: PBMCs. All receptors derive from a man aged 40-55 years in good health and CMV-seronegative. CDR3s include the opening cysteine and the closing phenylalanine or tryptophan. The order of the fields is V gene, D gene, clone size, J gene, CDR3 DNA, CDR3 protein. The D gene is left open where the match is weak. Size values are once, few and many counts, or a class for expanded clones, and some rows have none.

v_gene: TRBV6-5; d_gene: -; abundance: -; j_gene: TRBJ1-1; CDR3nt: TGTGCCAGCAGGACTCCGGGGGGAGTGACTGAAGCTTTCTTT; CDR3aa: CASRTPGGVTEAFF
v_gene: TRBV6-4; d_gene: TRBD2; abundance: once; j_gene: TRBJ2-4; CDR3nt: TGTGCCAGCACCGGACTAGCGGAAAAAAACATTCAGTACTTC; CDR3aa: CASTGLAEKNIQYF
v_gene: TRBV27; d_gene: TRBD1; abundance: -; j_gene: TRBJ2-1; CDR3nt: TGTGCCAGCAGTTTATCGGGACAGGGGGTCTACAATGAGCAGTTCTTC; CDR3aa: CASSLSGQGVYNEQFF
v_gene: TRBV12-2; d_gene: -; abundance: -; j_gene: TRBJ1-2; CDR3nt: TGTGCAAGTCGCTCCCCCCGGGAGGCCTATGGCTACACCTTC; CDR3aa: CASRSPREAYGYTF
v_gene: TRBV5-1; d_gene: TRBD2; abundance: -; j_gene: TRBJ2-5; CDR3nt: TGCGCCAGCAGCTTGATTGGACTAGCGAGACAAGAGACCCAGTACTTC; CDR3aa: CASSLIGLARQETQYF
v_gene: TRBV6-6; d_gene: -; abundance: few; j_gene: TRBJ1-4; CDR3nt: TGTGCCAGCAGCAGGGGTGAAAAACTGTTTTTT; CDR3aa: CASSRGEKLFF
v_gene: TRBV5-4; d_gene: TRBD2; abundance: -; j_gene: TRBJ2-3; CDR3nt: TGTGCCAGCAGACCGAGCGGGGGGCGAACTGAAGGCCCGCAGTATTTT; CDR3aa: CASRPSGGRTEGPQYF
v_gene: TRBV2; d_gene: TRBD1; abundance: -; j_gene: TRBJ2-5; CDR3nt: TGTGCCAGCAGGGGGGACAGGACAGAGACCCAGTACTTC; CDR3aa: CASRGDRTETQYF
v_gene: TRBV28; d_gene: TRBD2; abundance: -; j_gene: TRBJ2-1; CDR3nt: TGTGCCAGCAGTTCACTACTAGCGGGGGTTTACAATGAGCAGTTCTTC; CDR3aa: CASSSLLAGVYNEQFF
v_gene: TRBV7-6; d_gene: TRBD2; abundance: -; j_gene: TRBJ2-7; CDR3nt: TGTGCCAAATGTATGGGGACTAGCGGGGGCGCGGACTACGAGCAGTACTTC; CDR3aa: CAKCMGTSGGADYEQYF
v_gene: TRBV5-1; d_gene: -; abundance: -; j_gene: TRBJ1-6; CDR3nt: TGCGCCAGCAGCTTCAATTCAGGGATGGATTCACCCCTCCACTTT; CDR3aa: CASSFNSGMDSPLHF
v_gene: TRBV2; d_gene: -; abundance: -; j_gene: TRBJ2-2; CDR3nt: TGTGCCAGCAGTGTGGACAGACAAGGTACCGGGGAGCTGTTTTTT; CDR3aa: CASSVDRQGTGELFF
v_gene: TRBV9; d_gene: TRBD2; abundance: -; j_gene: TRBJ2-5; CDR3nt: TGTGCCAGCAGCCGACTAGCGTACCAAGAGACCCAGTACTTC; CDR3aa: CASSRLAYQETQYF
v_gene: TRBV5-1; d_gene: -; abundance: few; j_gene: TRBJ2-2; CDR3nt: TGCGCCAGCAGCTTGGAGGGGGACGAGGGCGGGGAGCTGTTTTTT; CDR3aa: CASSLEGDEGGELFF
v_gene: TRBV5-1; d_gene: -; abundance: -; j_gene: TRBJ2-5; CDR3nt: TGCGCCAGCAGCTTGGCTAGCAGGAAGGAGACCCAGTACTTC; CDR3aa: CASSLASRKETQYF
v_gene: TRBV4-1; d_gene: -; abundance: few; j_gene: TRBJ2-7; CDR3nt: TGCGCCAGCAGCCGACCGACTAGGGGCTCCTACGAGCAGTACTTC; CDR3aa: CASSRPTRGSYEQYF
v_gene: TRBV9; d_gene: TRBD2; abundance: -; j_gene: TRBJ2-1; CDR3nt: TGTGCCAGCAGCGCCCGGACTAGTGGGGGTGAGCAGTTCTTC; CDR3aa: CASSARTSGGEQFF
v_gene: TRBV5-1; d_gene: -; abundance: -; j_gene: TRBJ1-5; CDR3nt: TGCGCCAGCAGCCCAGGGCCTGGCCATCAGCCCCAGCATTTT; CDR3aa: CASSPGPGHQPQHF
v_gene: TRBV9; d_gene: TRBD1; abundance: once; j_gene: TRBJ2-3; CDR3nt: TGTGCCAGCAGCCGACGACAGGGGGCAGGAGATACGCAGTATTTT; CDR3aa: CASSRRQGAGDTQYF
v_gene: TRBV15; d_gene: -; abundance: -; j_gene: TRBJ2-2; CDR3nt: TGTGCCACCAGCAGAGATCTTGGCAGGGCTAACACCGGGGAGCTGTTTTTT; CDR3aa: CATSRDLGRANTGELFF
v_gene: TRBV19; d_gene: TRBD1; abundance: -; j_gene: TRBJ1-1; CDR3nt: TGTGCCAGTAGTTTAACCGGGACAGGGAACACTGAAGCTTTCTTT; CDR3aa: CASSLTGTGNTEAFF
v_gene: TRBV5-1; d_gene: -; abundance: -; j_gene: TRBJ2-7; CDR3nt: TGCGCCAGCAGCTTGGTCCCCGAAGGGGGAACCGAGCAGTACTTC; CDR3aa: CASSLVPEGGTEQYF
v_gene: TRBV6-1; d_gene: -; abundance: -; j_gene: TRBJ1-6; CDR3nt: TGTGCCAGCAGTGCCTCCAGGGGAAATTCACCCCTCCACTTT; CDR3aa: CASSASRGNSPLHF
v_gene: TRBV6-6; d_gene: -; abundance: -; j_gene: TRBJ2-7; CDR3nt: TGTGCCAGCAGTCCGGGGGAGGAGCTGAATGGCGAGCAGTACTTC; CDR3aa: CASSPGEELNGEQYF
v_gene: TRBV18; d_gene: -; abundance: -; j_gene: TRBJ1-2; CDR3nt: TGTGCCAGCTCACCGACGGACACAGACTATGGCTACACCTTC; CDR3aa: CASSPTDTDYGYTF
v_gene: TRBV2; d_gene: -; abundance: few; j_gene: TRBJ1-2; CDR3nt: TGTGCCAGCAGCGGGCAGGGGCTCGGAGGCTACACCTTC; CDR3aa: CASSGQGLGGYTF
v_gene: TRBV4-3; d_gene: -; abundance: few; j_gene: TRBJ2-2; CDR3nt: TGCGCCAGCAGCCCTAGGGGATATGCCGGGGAGCTGTTTTTT; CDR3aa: CASSPRGYAGELFF
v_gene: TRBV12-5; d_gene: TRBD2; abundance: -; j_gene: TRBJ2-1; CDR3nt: TGTGCTAGTGGTCCTAGCGGTTACAATGAGCAGTTCTTC; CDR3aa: CASGPSGYNEQFF
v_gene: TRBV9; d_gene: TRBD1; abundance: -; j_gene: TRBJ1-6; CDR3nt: TGTGCCAGCAGCACGAGCCGGACAGGGGATTCACCCCTCCACTTT; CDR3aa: CASSTSRTGDSPLHF
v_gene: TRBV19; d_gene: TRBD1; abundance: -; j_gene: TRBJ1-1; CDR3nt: TGTGCCAGTAGCCCCCGCGACAGGGGTTGGGTTACTGAAGCTTTCTTT; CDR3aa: CASSPRDRGWVTEAFF
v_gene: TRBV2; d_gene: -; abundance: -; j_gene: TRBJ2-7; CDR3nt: TGTGCCAGCAGTGTGGCACACTCCTACGAGCAGTACTTC; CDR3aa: CASSVAHSYEQYF
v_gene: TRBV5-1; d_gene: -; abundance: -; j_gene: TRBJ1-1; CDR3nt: TGCGCCAGCAGCGCCACAGGGTACACTGAAGCTTTCTTT; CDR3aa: CASSATGYTEAFF
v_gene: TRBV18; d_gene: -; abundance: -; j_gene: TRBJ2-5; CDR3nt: TGTGCCAGCTCACCGTCGGACAGACACCAAGAGACCCAGTACTTC; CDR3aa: CASSPSDRHQETQYF
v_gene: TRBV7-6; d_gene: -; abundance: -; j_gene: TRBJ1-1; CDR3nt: TGTGCCAGCAGCTTAGGGGGGGGATCGAGGACTGAAGCTTTCTTT; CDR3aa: CASSLGGGSRTEAFF
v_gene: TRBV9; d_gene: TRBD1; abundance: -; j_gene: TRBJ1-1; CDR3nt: TGTGCCAGCAGCGTACAGGGGGCTATGAACACTGAAGCTTTCTTT; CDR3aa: CASSVQGAMNTEAFF
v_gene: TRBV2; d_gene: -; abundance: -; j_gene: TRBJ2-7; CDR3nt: TGTGCCAGCAGTGCCCTCGAGGGATACGAGCAGTACTTC; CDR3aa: CASSALEGYEQYF
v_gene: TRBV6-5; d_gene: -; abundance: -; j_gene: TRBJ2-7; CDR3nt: TGTGCCAGCACGGGCAGGGGCTACGAGCAGTACTTC; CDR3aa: CASTGRGYEQYF
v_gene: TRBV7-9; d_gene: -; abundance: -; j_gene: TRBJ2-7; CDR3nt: TGTGCCAGCAGCTTAGAAGGCAGGATGGGCTCCCACTACGAGCAGTACTTC; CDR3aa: CASSLEGRMGSHYEQYF
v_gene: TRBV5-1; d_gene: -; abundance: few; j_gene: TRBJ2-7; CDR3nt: TGCGCCAGCAGCTTGGGTCCCCTTTCCTACGAGCAGTACTTC; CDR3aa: CASSLGPLSYEQYF
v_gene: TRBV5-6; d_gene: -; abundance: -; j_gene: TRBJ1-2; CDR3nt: TGTGCCAGCAGCTCCCGCAGGCCTTATGGCTACACCTTC; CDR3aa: CASSSRRPYGYTF
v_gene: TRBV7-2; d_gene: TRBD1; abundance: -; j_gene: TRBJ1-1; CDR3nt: TGTGCCAGCAGTTTGACAGGGGGCAACACTGAAGCTTTCTTT; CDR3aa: CASSLTGGNTEAFF
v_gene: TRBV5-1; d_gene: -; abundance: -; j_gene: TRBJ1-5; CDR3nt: TGCGCCAGTAGTTTGGGGGACAACAATCAGCCCCAGCATTTT; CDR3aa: CASSLGDNNQPQHF
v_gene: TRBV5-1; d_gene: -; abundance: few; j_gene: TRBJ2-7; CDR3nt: TGCGCCAGCAGGACAACATACTCCTACGAGCAGTACTTC; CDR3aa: CASRTTYSYEQYF
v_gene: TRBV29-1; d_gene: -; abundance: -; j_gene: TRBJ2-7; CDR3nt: TGCAGCGCTCTAACGGGACAATTAGAGTACTTC; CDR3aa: CSALTGQLEYF
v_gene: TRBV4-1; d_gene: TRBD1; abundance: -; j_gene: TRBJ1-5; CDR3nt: TGCGCCAGCAGCCAAGTCCTCGGGACAGTCACTCAGCCCCAGCATTTT; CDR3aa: CASSQVLGTVTQPQHF
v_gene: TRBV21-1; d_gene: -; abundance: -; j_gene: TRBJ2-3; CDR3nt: TGTGCCAGCAGCACAAGGGAGGGCACAGATACGCAGTATTTT; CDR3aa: CASSTREGTDTQYF
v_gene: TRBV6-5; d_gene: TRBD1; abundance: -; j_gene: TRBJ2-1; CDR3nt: TGTGCCAGCAGTTCCCCTCCGGGACAGGCATACAATGAGCAGTTCTTC; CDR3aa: CASSSPPGQAYNEQFF
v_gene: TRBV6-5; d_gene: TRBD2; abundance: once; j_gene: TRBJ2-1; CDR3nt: TGTGCCGGCAAGGTACTAGCGGGGAATGAGCAGTTCTTC; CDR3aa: CAGKVLAGNEQFF
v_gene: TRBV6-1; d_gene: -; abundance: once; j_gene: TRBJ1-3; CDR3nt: TGTGCCAGCAGGGAAACACAGACCTCTGGAAACACCATATATTTT; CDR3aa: CASRETQTSGNTIYF
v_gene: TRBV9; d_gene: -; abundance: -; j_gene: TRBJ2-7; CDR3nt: TGTGCCAGCAGCGTAGTAGGGGTAGGCGAGCAGTACTTC; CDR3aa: CASSVVGVGEQYF
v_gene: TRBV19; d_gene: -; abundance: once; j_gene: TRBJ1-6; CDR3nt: TGTGCCAGTAGTATTCCTGGGGCTAATTCACCCCTCCACTTT; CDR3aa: CASSIPGANSPLHF